The present TCR beta chain was sequenced within a study of T cell responses to AZD1222 COVID-19 vaccine. Looked up from germline, CDR1 is WNHNN and CDR2 is SYGVQD (reference sequence). The CDR3 runs 16 residues. V was clipped by 1 base and J by 7 bases, with 19 bases between them. Study-wide results and limits: In a largely white British group with more females than males, clonal diversity was possibly underestimated.

TCRdb's table, derived via immunoSEQ multiplex PCR, lists solely in-frame clones and lacks some. The sample has fewer than 90,000 clones, 86% seen once; the top ten hold 5.6%. In regard to this clone: The antigen is not known.

The specimen was peripheral blood, collected 28 days after the second AZD1222 dose. This clonotype was obtained from an adult who received the AZD1222 COVID-19 vaccine. The rearrangement joins TRBV10-1 to TRBJ2-5; D not certain. The chain's CDR3 is CASSELAARDRWTQYF. The CDR3 nucleotides read TGCGCCAGCAGTGAGTTGGCAGCACGAGACCGGTGGACCCAGTACTTC.